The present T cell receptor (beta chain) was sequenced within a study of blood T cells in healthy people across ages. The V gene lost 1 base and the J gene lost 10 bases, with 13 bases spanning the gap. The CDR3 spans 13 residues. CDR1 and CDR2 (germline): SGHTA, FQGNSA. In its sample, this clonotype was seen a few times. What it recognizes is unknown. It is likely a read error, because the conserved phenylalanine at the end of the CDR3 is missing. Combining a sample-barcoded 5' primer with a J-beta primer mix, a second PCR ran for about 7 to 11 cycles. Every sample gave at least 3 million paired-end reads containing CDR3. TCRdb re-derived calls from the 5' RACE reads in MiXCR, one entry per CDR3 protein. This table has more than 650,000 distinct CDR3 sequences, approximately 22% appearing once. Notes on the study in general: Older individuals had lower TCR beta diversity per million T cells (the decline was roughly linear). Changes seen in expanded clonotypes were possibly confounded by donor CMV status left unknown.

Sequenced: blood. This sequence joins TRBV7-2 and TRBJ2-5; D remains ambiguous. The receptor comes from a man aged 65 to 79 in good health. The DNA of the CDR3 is TGTGCCAGCAGCTTAGATTCTGGGTCCAGCCAGTACGTC. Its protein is CASSLDSGSSQYV.